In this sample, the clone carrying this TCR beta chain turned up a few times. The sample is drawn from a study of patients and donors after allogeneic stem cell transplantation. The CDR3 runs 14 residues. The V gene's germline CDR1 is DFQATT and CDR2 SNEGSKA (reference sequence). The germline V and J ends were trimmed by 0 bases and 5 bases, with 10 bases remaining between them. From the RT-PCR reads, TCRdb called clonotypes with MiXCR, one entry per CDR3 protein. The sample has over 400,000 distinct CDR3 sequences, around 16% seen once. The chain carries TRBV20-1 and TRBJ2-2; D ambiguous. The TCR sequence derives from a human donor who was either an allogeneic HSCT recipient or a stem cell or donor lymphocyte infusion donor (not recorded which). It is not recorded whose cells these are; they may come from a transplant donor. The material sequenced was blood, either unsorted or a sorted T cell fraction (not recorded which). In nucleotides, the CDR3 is TGCAGTGCTAGAGATGGTCCCTGGACCGGGGAGCTGTTTTTT. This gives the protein CSARDGPWTGELFF.